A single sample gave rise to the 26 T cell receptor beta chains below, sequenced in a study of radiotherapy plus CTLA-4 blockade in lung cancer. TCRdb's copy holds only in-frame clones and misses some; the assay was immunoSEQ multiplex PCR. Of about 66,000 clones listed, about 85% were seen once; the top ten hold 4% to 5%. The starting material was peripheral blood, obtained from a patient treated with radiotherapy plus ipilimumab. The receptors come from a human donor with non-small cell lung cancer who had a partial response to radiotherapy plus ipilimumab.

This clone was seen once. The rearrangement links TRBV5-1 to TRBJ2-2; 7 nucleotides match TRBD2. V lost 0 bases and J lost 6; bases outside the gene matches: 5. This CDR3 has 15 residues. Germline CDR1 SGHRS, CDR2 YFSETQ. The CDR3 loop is CASSLELARSGELFF. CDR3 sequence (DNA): TGCGCCAGCAGCTTGGAACTAGCGCGATCCGGGGAGCTGTTTTTT.

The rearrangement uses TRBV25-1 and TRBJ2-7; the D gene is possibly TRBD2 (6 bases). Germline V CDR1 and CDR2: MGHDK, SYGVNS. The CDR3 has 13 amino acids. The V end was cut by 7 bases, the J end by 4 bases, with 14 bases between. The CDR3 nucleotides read TGTGCCAGCACCGGAAGGCGGGAATACGAGCAGTACTTC. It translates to CASTGRREYEQYF.

The CDR3 DNA is TGTGCCAGCAGTAGCCCGGGAACGAACACTGAAGCTTTCTTT. Translating gives CASSSPGTNTEAFF. The J gene is TRBJ1-1, the V gene TRBV28, with unresolved D. Trimming shortened V by 5 bases and J by 1 base, and 11 bases separated the two germline ends. Per germline, CDR1 MDHEN and CDR2 SYDVKM. The length of the CDR3 is 14 residues.

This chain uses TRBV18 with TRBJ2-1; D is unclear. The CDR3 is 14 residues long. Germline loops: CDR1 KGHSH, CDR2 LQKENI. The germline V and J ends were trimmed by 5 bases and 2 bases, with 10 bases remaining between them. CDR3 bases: TGTGCCAGCTCAGTCCAGCGCGCCTACAATGAGCAGTTCTTC. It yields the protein CASSVQRAYNEQFF. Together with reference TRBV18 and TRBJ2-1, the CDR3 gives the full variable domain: NAGVMQNPRHLVRRRGQEARLRCSPMKGHSHVYWYRQLPEEGLKFMVYLQKENIIDESGMPKERFSAEFPKEGPSILRIQQVVRGDSAAYFCASSVQRAYNEQFFGPGTRLTVL.

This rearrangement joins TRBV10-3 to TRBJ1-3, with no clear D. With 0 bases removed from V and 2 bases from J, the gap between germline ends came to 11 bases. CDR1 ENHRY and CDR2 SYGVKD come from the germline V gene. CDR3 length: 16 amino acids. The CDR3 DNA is TGTGCCATCAGTGAGTCGAGTATCCGGGCTGGAAACACCATATATTTT. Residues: CAISESSIRAGNTIYF.

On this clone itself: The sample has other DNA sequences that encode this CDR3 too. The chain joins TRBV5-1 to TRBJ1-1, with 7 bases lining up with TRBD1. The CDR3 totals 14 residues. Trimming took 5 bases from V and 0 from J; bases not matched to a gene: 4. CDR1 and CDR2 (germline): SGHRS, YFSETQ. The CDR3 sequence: CASSRDSLNTEAFF. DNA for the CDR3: TGCGCCAGCAGTAGGGACAGCTTGAACACTGAAGCTTTCTTT.

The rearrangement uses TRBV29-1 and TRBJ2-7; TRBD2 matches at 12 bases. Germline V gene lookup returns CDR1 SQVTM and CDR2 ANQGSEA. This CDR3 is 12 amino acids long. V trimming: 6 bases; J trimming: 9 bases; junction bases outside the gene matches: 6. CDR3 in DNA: TGCAGCGTCGGGACTAGCGGGCGAGGGCAGTACTTC. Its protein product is CSVGTSGRGQYF.

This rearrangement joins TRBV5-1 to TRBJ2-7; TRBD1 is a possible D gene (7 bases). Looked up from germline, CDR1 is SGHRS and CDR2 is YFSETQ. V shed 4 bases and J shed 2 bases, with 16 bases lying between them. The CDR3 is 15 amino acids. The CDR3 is CASSGGPQGAYEQYF. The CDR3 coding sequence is TGCGCCAGCAGCGGGGGGCCGCAGGGGGCCTACGAGCAGTACTTC.

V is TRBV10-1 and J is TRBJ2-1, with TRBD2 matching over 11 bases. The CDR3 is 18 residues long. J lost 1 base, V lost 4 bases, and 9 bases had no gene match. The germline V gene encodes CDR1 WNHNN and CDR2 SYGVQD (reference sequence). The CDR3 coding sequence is TGCGCCAGCAGTGTTAGCGGGAGGGCCGTAGCGTCCTACAATGAGCAGTTCTTC. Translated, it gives CASSVSGRAVASYNEQFF.

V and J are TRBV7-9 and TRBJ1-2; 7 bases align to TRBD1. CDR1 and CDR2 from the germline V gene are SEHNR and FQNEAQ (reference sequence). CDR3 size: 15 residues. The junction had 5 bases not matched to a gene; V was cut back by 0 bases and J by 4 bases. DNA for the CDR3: TGTGCCAGCAGCTTAGCCGGGACAGAGACCTATGGCTACACCTTC. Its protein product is CASSLAGTETYGYTF. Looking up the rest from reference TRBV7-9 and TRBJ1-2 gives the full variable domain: DTGVSQNPRHKITKRGQNVTFRCDPISEHNRLYWYRQTLGQGPEFLTYFQNEAQLEKSRLLSDRFSAERPKGSFSTLEIQRTEQGDSAMYLCASSLAGTETYGYTFGSGTRLTVV.

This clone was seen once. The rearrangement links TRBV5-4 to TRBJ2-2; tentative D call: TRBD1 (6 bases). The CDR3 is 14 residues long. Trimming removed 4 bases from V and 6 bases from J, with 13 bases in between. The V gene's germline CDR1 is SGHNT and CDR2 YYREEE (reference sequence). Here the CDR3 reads CASSLGQPAGELFF. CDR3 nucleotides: TGTGCCAGCAGCCTTGGACAGCCTGCCGGGGAGCTGTTTTTT.

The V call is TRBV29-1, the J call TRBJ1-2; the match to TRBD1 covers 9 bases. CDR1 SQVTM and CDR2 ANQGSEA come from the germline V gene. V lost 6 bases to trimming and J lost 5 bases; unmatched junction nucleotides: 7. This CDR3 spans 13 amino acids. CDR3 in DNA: TGCAGCGTCGAGGGACAGGGATGGTATGGCTACACCTTC. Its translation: CSVEGQGWYGYTF. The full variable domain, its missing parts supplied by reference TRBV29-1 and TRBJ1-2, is SAVISQKPSRDICQRGTSLTIQCQVDSQVTMMFWYRQQPGQSLTLIATANQGSEATYESGFVIDKFPISRPNLTFSTLTVSNMSPEDSSIYLCSVEGQGWYGYTFGSGTRLTVV.

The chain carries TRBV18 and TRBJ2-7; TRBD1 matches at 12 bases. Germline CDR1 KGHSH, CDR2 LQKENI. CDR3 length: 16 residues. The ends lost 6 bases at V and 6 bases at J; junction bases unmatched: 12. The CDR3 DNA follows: TGTGCCAGCTCGCGGACGACCGGGACAGGGGGCCTCGAGCAGTACTTC. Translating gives CASSRTTGTGGLEQYF.

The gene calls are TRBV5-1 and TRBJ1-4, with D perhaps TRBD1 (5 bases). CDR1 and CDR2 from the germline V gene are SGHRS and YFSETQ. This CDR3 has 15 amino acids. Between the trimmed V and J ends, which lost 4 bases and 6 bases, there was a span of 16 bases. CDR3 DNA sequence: TGCGCCAGCAGCCGGAGTAGGGGAGGGGATGAAAAACTGTTTTTT. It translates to CASSRSRGGDEKLFF.

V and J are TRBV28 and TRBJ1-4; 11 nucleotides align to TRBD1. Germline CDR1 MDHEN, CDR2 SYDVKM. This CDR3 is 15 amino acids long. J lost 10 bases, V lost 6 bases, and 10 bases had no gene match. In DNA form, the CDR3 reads TGTGCCAGCAGCCTAGGAGGGACAGGGGGTGGAAAACTGTTTTTT. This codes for CASSLGGTGGGKLFF.

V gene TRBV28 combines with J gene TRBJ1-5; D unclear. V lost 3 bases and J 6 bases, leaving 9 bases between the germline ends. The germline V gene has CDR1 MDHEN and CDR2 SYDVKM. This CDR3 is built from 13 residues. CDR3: CASSLVASQPQHF. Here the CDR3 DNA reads TGTGCCAGCAGTTTGGTAGCGAGTCAGCCCCAGCATTTT. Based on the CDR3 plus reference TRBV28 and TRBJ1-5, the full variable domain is DVKVTQSSRYLVKRTGEKVFLECVQDMDHENMFWYRQDPGLGLRLIYFSYDVKMKEKGDIPEGYSVSREKKERFSLILESASTNQTSMYLCASSLVASQPQHFGDGTRLSIL.

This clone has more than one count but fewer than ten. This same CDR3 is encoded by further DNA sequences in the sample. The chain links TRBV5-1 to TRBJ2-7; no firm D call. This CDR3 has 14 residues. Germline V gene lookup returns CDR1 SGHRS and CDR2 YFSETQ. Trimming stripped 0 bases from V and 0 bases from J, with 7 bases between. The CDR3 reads CASSLAAASYEQYF. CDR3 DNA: TGCGCCAGCAGCTTGGCCGCGGCCTCCTACGAGCAGTACTTC.

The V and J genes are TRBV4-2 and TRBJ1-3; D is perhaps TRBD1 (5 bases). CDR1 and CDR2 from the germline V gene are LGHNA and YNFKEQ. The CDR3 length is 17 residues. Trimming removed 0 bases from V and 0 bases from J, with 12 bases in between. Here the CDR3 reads CASSQETQAVSGNTIYF. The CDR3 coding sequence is TGTGCCAGCAGCCAAGAAACACAGGCAGTCTCTGGAAACACCATATATTTT.

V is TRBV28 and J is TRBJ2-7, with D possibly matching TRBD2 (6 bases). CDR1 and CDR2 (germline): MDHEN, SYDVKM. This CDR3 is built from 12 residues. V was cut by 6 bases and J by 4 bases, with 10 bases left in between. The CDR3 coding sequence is TGTGCCAGCAGCCTGGGGGGTTACGAGCAGTACTTC. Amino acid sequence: CASSLGGYEQYF.

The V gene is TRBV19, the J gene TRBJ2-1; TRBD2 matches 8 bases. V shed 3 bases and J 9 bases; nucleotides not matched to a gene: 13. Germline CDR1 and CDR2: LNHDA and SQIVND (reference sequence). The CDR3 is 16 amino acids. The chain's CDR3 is CASSIVAGGRAPEQFF. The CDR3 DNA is TGTGCCAGTAGTATCGTGGCGGGAGGAAGGGCACCTGAGCAGTTCTTC.

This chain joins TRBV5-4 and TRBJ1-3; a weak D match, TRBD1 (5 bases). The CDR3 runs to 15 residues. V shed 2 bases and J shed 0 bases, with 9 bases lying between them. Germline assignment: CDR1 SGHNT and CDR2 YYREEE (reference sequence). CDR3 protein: CASSFGGASGNTIYF. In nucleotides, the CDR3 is TGTGCCAGCAGCTTCGGGGGAGCCTCTGGAAACACCATATATTTT.

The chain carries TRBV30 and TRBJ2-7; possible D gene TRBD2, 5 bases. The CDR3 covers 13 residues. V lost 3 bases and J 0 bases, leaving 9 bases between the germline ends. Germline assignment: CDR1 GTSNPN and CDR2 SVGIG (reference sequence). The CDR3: CAWSRTDSYEQYF. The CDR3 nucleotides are TGTGCCTGGAGCCGGACTGACTCCTACGAGCAGTACTTC. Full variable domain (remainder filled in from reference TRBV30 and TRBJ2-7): SQTIHQWPATLVQPVGSPLSLECTVEGTSNPNLYWYRQAAGRGLQLLFYSVGIGQISSEVPQNLSASRPQDRQFILSSKKLLLSDSGFYLCAWSRTDSYEQYFGPGTRLTVT.

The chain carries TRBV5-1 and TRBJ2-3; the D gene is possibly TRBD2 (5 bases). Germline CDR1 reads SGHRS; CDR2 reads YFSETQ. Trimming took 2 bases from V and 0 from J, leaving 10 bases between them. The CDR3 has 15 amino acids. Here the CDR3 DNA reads TGCGCCAGCAGCTTACGGGCGGGTAGCACAGATACGCAGTATTTT. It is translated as CASSLRAGSTDTQYF. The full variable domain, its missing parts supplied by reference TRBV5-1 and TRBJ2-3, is KAGVTQTPRYLIKTRGQQVTLSCSPISGHRSVSWYQQTPGQGLQFLFEYFSETQRNKGNFPGRFSGRQFSNSRSEMNVSTLELGDSALYLCASSLRAGSTDTQYFGPGTRLTVL.

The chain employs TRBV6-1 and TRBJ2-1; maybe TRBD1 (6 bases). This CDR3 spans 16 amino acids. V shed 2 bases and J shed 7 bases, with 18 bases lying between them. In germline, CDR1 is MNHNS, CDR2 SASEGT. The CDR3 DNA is TGTGCCAGCAGTGAACTTAGTGCAGGGGATGGGAATGAGCAGTTCTTC. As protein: CASSELSAGDGNEQFF.

CDR3 sequence reads: CASSPLRGQGKAGNTIYF. Written as DNA, the CDR3 is TGTGCCAGCTCACCGTTACGAGGACAGGGGAAGGCTGGAAACACCATATATTTT. The chain employs TRBV18 and TRBJ1-3; TRBD1 matches 9 bases. The V and J ends lost 3 bases and 2 bases, in that order; junction bases with no gene match: 11. CDR3 size: 18 residues. Looked up from germline, CDR1 is KGHSH and CDR2 is LQKENI.

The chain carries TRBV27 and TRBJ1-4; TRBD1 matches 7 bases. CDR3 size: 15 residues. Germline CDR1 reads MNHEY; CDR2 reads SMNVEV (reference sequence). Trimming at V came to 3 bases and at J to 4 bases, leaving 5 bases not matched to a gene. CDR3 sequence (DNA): TGTGCCAGCAGTTTTGCGGGACAGAATAATGAAAAACTGTTTTTT. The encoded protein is CASSFAGQNNEKLFF.